Listed below are T cell receptor beta chains from one sample, sequenced in a study of OX40 agonist ivuxolimab in advanced cancers. Generated by immunoSEQ multiplex PCR, the TCRdb table keeps only in-frame clones and is missing some. This sample carries over 100,000 clones, 85% to 90% of them seen once, and the ten largest clones take around 0.55%. This sample comprised CD4+ or CD8+ T cells sorted from blood, obtained in a trial of the OX40 agonist ivuxolimab. These receptors all stem from an adult with an advanced solid tumor such as melanoma, head and neck, liver or kidney cancer. Both conserved end residues are part of each CDR3. A D gene is named only where the DNA matches it firmly. Some rows have no size entry. The others give once, few or many, or a class for an expanded clone.

J | size | D | V | DNA | CDR3
TRBJ1-5 | . | TRBD1 | TRBV5-8 | TGTGCCAGCAGCTTGGGGATGGACAGGGTGGGCAATCAGCCCCAGCATTTT | CASSLGMDRVGNQPQHF
TRBJ2-7 | once | TRBD1 | TRBV5-6 | TGTGCCAGCAGCCGAGGACAGGGGATGATGTACGAGCAGTACTTC | CASSRGQGMMYEQYF
TRBJ2-5 | . | TRBD1 | TRBV18 | TGTGCCAGCTCACCCAGGACAGGGCAAGAGACCCAGTACTTC | CASSPRTGQETQYF
TRBJ1-5 | . | TRBD1 | TRBV19 | TGTGCCAGTAGTACACAAGGACAGGGAGGTCAGCCCCAGCATTTT | CASSTQGQGGQPQHF
TRBJ1-2 | . | . | TRBV5-6 | TGTGCCAGCAGCGCCACAACTATAGGGGGAGTCGGCTACACCTTC | CASSATTIGGVGYTF
TRBJ1-4 | . | TRBD1 | TRBV27 | TGTGCCAGCCGACTGCAGGGGGCTGTTGAAAAACTGTTTTTT | CASRLQGAVEKLFF
TRBJ2-3 | . | TRBD2 | TRBV5-4 | TGTGCCAGCAGCTTCGGGACTAGCGGGTACACAGATACGCAGTATTTT | CASSFGTSGYTDTQYF
TRBJ1-6 | few | . | TRBV27 | TGTGCCAGCAGCTCGAGACGGGGCGCAGGATCACCCCTCCACTTT | CASSSRRGAGSPLHF
TRBJ1-1 | . | . | TRBV6-5 | TGTGCCAGCAGTTACTCCAGGGTGAACACTGAAGCTTTCTTT | CASSYSRVNTEAFF
TRBJ2-7 | . | TRBD2 | TRBV4-3 | TGCGCCAGCAATGGGGGGGGTCAAGACGAGCAGTACTTC | CASNGGGQDEQYF
TRBJ1-4 | . | . | TRBV9 | TGTGCCAGCAGCTCCGGCCCCGCAAGTAATGAAAAACTGTTTTTT | CASSSGPASNEKLFF
TRBJ1-3 | . | TRBD1 | TRBV28 | TGTGCCAGCAGTCCGACAGGGGGAATCTCTGGAAACACCATATATTTT | CASSPTGGISGNTIYF
TRBJ1-6 | . | . | TRBV9 | TGTGCCAGCAGCGTCCTGGACAACCCGGATTCACCCCTCCACTTT | CASSVLDNPDSPLHF
TRBJ1-1 | few | . | TRBV11-2 | TGTGCCAGCAGCTTTGGACAGACAAACACTGAAGCTTTCTTT | CASSFGQTNTEAFF
TRBJ2-1 | few | TRBD1 | TRBV10-3 | TGTGCCATCAGTACAGGGGGCGGAGGGAATGAGCAGTTCTTC | CAISTGGGGNEQFF
TRBJ1-1 | . | . | TRBV6-5 | TGTGCCAGCAGTTGGGGGAACACTGAAGCTTTCTTT | CASSWGNTEAFF
TRBJ1-6 | . | . | TRBV2 | TGTGCCAGCAGTGCGCCCCTCCACTTT | CASSAPLHF
TRBJ2-1 | . | . | TRBV20-1 | TGCAGTGCTCCAGGGTTTGGGGAGCAGTTCTTC | CSAPGFGEQFF
TRBJ2-2 | . | . | TRBV28 | TGTGCCAGCAGCAGAGAGGGGTACACCGGGGAGCTGTTTTTT | CASSREGYTGELFF
TRBJ1-6 | . | . | TRBV28 | TGTGCCAGCAGCGCCGCGGGACCCTTTAAAGACAATTCACCCCTCCACTTT | CASSAAGPFKDNSPLHF
TRBJ1-6 | once | TRBD1 | TRBV7-9 | TGTGCCAGAGGGGGACAGGCCTCATATTCACCCCTCCACTTT | CARGGQASYSPLHF
TRBJ2-5 | . | . | TRBV14 | TGTGCCAGCAGTCGCGGGGCGACGGAGACCCAGTACTTC | CASSRGATETQYF
TRBJ1-5 | . | TRBD1 | TRBV19 | TGTGCCAGTAGAGACGACAGGGCGAGCAATCAGCCCCAGCATTTT | CASRDDRASNQPQHF
TRBJ2-7 | . | TRBD1 | TRBV28 | TGTGCCAGCAGTCGACAGGGACCCTACGAGCAGTACTTC | CASSRQGPYEQYF
TRBJ1-1 | . | . | TRBV18 | TGTGCCAGCTCGGAGGGAATGAACACTGAAGCTTTCTTT | CASSEGMNTEAFF
TRBJ2-7 | once | . | TRBV6-5 | TGTGCCAGCAGTTACTCGTTCGGCTACGAGCAGTACTTC | CASSYSFGYEQYF
TRBJ1-4 | . | . | TRBV15 | TGTGCCACCAGCAGAGATCGGGGGGGCTCGGGAAAACTGTTTTTT | CATSRDRGGSGKLFF
TRBJ1-2 | . | . | TRBV7-9 | TGTGCCAGCAGCGTAGGGGGGGTCTATGGCTACACCTTC | CASSVGGVYGYTF
TRBJ2-7 | once | . | TRBV10-3 | TGTGCCATCAGTGAGCCCAACCTCCGGGGGCGCGACGAGCAGTACTTC | CAISEPNLRGRDEQYF
TRBJ2-1 | . | . | TRBV18 | TGTGCCAGCTCACCAAGAGAGAACAATGAGCAGTTCTTC | CASSPRENNEQFF
TRBJ1-5 | . | . | TRBV27 | TGTGCCAGCAGCCCCGGGACACTTAGCAATCAGCCCCAGCATTTT | CASSPGTLSNQPQHF
TRBJ2-5 | . | . | TRBV6-1 | TGTGCCAGCAGGGGTGCGGATGGTCGGGCGACCCAGTACTTC | CASRGADGRATQYF
TRBJ2-3 | . | . | TRBV9 | TGTGCCAGCAGCGTAGGGCCGCGGAACACAGATACGCAGTATTTT | CASSVGPRNTDTQYF
TRBJ1-1 | . | . | TRBV29-1 | TGCAGTGGGGGCGACCTTATGAACACTGAAGCTTTCTTT | CSGGDLMNTEAFF
TRBJ1-3 | few | . | TRBV18 | TGTGCCAGCTCACCCGACGGAGGCGGCACCATATATTTT | CASSPDGGGTIYF
TRBJ1-6 | . | TRBD1 | TRBV5-5 | TGTGCCAGCAGCCTGGGGGACAGAGAGAGGCCCCTCCACTTT | CASSLGDRERPLHF
TRBJ2-5 | . | TRBD1 | TRBV6-6 | TGTGCCAGCTCTCCGGGACAGGGACAAGAGACCCAGTACTTC | CASSPGQGQETQYF
TRBJ1-6 | . | . | TRBV28 | TGTGCCAGCAGCCCCGGGACCCATAATTCACCCCTCCACTTT | CASSPGTHNSPLHF
TRBJ1-2 | . | . | TRBV6-1 | TGTGCCAGCAGTGGGACAGCCACCCTAGAAAACTATGGCTACACCTTC | CASSGTATLENYGYTF
TRBJ2-2 | . | TRBD2 | TRBV9 | TGTGCCAGCAGCGTCTCACTAGCGGGGGTAAACACCGGGGAGCTGTTTTTT | CASSVSLAGVNTGELFF
TRBJ2-3 | once | TRBD2 | TRBV6-4 | TGTGCCAGCAGTGACTCCGCAGCGGGAAACACAGATACGCAGTATTTT | CASSDSAAGNTDTQYF
TRBJ1-1 | . | . | TRBV5-1 | TGCGCCAGCAGCTCCATAGGCCTAGGGGCGGTGGACACTGAAGCTTTCTTT | CASSSIGLGAVDTEAFF
TRBJ2-5 | . | TRBD1 | TRBV7-2 | TGTGCCAGCAGCTTTGACAGGGGGCAAGAGACCCAGTACTTC | CASSFDRGQETQYF
TRBJ1-6 | . | . | TRBV30 | TGTGCCTGGAGTGCCCCACACTCACCCCTCCACTTT | CAWSAPHSPLHF
TRBJ1-5 | . | . | TRBV28 | TGTGCCAGCAATTGGGGAGGAAGCAATCAGCCCCAGCATTTT | CASNWGGSNQPQHF
TRBJ1-3 | . | TRBD1 | TRBV19 | TGTGCCAGTAACCCTTTGACAGGGTCTGGAAACACCATATATTTT | CASNPLTGSGNTIYF
TRBJ2-2 | once | TRBD1 | TRBV10-1 | TGCGCCAGCAGGAAGGGGGCCACCGGGGAGCTGTTTTTT | CASRKGATGELFF
TRBJ1-1 | . | TRBD1 | TRBV10-1 | TGCGCCAGCAGTGTGGGACAGGGGTACACTGAAGCTTTCTTT | CASSVGQGYTEAFF
TRBJ2-1 | . | . | TRBV6-5 | TGTGCCAGCACCACCCGTGGGGATTACAATGAGCAGTTCTTC | CASTTRGDYNEQFF
TRBJ2-6 | . | . | TRBV7-9 | TGTGCCAGCAGCTATGGTGACTCTGGGGCCAACGTCCTGACTTTC | CASSYGDSGANVLTF
TRBJ1-2 | few | . | TRBV6-1 | TGTGCCAGCAGCGACAGGAACTATGGCTACACCTTC | CASSDRNYGYTF
TRBJ1-2 | . | . | TRBV20-1 | TGCAGTGCTAGAGGGGTGATGGGCTACACCTTC | CSARGVMGYTF
TRBJ2-2 | . | TRBD2 | TRBV6-6 | TGTGCCAGCAGTCTTCTAGCGGACACCGGGGAGCTGTTTTTT | CASSLLADTGELFF
TRBJ2-2 | . | . | TRBV7-2 | TGTGCCAGCAGCTTATCCCAGGGGCGCCGCACCGGGGAGCTGTTTTTT | CASSLSQGRRTGELFF
TRBJ2-5 | . | . | TRBV4-2 | TGTGCCAGCAGCCAGGAGGGGACCGGGGAGACCCAGTACTTC | CASSQEGTGETQYF
TRBJ1-4 | once | . | TRBV28 | TGTGCCAGCAGTCCGCAGAGGGCGGGTGAAAAACTGTTTTTT | CASSPQRAGEKLFF
TRBJ1-5 | . | . | TRBV19 | TGTGCCAGTAGTATCGGGGGCTCAAGCAATCAGCCCCAGCATTTT | CASSIGGSSNQPQHF
TRBJ2-7 | once | . | TRBV10-3 | TGTGCCATCAAGGGACTGATTTACGAGCAGTACTTC | CAIKGLIYEQYF
TRBJ2-5 | . | TRBD2 | TRBV5-4 | TGTGCCAGCAGCCCCTGGACTAGCGGCCAAGAGACCCAGTACTTC | CASSPWTSGQETQYF
TRBJ1-6 | . | TRBD1 | TRBV2 | TGTGCCAGCAGCCCCAGGACAGGATTAAGCAATTCACCCCTCCACTTT | CASSPRTGLSNSPLHF